Sequencing of this T cell receptor beta chain was carried out in a study of blood T cell repertoires in COVID-19. Study in general: The United States, Italy and Spain were the sources of the acute and convalescent COVID-19 samples. PBMCs, B-cell-depleted T cells, or T cells were the source of the cDNA or gDNA that made up the material.

V was cut by 9 bases and J by 3 bases, with 19 bases left in between. Germline CDR1 KGHDR, CDR2 SFDVKD. This CDR3 spans 15 amino acids. Sequencing was performed with immunoSEQ multiplex PCR; in TCRdb, only in-frame clones are kept and a portion is missing. This table has around 300,000 clones, 70% to 90% appearing once. The clonotype originates from a woman aged 40 to 55 with acute or convalescent COVID-19. The chain carries TRBV24-1 and TRBJ2-5; D may be TRBD2 (6 bases). Specimen: peripheral blood. In nucleotides, the CDR3 is TGTGCCACCGGGGACTCATCGGGAACCAAAGAGACCCAGTACTTC. Protein sequence: CATGDSSGTKETQYF.